These T cell receptor beta chains were read from a single sample in a study of Ad26.COV2.S vaccination and SARS-CoV-2 variants. Profiled with immunoSEQ multiplex PCR; TCRdb holds only in-frame clones, not every one. The profile shows 440,000 or so clones, about nine tenths of them singletons. This specimen was peripheral blood, taken in a trial of Ad26.COV2.S vaccine versus placebo. These receptors were obtained from a person aged 18 to 59 who received the Ad26.COV2.S COVID-19 vaccine or a placebo. CDR3s include the opening cysteine and the closing phenylalanine or tryptophan. Each record gives: CDR3 length, J gene, D gene, clone size, V gene, CDR3 DNA, CDR3 protein. D genes are given only for firm matches. The size of a clone is reported for some rows only, either as once, few or many, or as a class for expanded clones.

>15|TRBJ2-1|NA|NA|TRBV5-1
TGCGCCAGCAGCTTAGAGACAGGAGGACTTAGTGAGCAGTTCTTC
CASSLETGGLSEQFF
>15|TRBJ2-6|TRBD1|NA|TRBV6-2/TRBV6-3
TGTGCCAGCAGTAGGACAGGGCTTGGGGCCAACGTCCTGACTTTC
CASSRTGLGANVLTF
>14|TRBJ2-7|TRBD1|NA|TRBV7-3
TGTGCCAGCAGCATGACAGGGAGCTCCTACGAGCAGTACTTC
CASSMTGSSYEQYF
>17|TRBJ2-2|NA|NA|TRBV29-1
TGCAGCGCCGAAGGCCCCCCGGGACGGCTCAACACCGGGGAGCTGTTTTTT
CSAEGPPGRLNTGELFF
>15|TRBJ2-5|TRBD1|NA|TRBV4-1
TGCGCCAGCAGCCAAGAAAAGGGGGCATACGAGACCCAGTACTTC
CASSQEKGAYETQYF
>13|TRBJ1-2|NA|few|TRBV7-2
TGTGCCAGCAGCTTGGGGAACAGCTATGGCTACACCTTC
CASSLGNSYGYTF
>15|TRBJ2-5|TRBD1|few|TRBV7-6
TGTGCCAGCAGTCAACCGGGACAGGGGGGAGAGACCCAGTACTTC
CASSQPGQGGETQYF
>15|TRBJ2-4|TRBD2|NA|TRBV7-8
TGTGCCAGCAGCGAAGGGACTAGCGGGAGCGCCATTCAGTACTTC
CASSEGTSGSAIQYF
>14|TRBJ2-5|TRBD2|NA|TRBV19
TGTGCCAGTAGTACCCTAGCGGACCAAGAGACCCAGTACTTC
CASSTLADQETQYF
>12|TRBJ2-3|NA|NA|TRBV30
TGTGCCTGGAGTGTAAAGGGAGATACGCAGTATTTT
CAWSVKGDTQYF
>17|TRBJ2-3|NA|once|TRBV28
TGTGCCAGCAGTTTAGGGGCGAGACAGGACGGCACAGATACGCAGTATTTT
CASSLGARQDGTDTQYF
>14|TRBJ1-5|NA|NA|TRBV3-1/TRBV3-2
TGTGCCAGCAGCCCAGTAGGGGCAGGGCAGCCCCAGCATTTT
CASSPVGAGQPQHF
>17|TRBJ2-1|TRBD2|NA|TRBV15
TGTGCCACCAGCCCTCCCACTAGCGTGAATCCCTACAATGAGCAGTTCTTC
CATSPPTSVNPYNEQFF
>16|TRBJ2-5|TRBD2|NA|TRBV6-2/TRBV6-3
TGTGCCAGCAGCTCGGGACTAGCGGGAGTCTTGGAGACCCAGTACTTC
CASSSGLAGVLETQYF
>15|TRBJ2-1|NA|NA|TRBV28
TGTGCCAGCAGTTCCAACAGGGCGAGCCCCAATGAGCAGTTCTTC
CASSSNRASPNEQFF